The T cell receptor (beta chain) under discussion was sequenced for a study of shared clonotypes between healthy human individuals. Background on the study: Per-donor plates numbered three CD4 naive, three CD4 memory, two CD8 naive and one CD8 memory.

Study results and caveats: Sequencing depth was a factor that was expected to affect clonotype sharing among donors. Large sequencing depth failed to make sorted-subset sequencing complete, rarefaction showed. Larger estimated richness was generally recorded for naive subsets relative to memory subsets.

As regards this clone: Its specificity is unknown.

TCRdb's copy holds only in-frame clones and misses some; the assay was immunoSEQ multiplex PCR. The sample yields 950,000 to 1,300,000 clones, about 76% seen once. CDR3 length: 16 amino acids. V was pared by 2 bases and J by 1 base, with 2 bases of the junction left unmatched. Looked up from germline, CDR1 is SGHAT and CDR2 is FQNNGV. The chain uses TRBV11-2 and TRBJ2-1; 10 nucleotides match TRBD2. The sequence came from a young man in good health. Input material: memory CD4+ T cells sorted from blood. Noted subset: CD45RA-negative fraction. CDR3 loop: CASSLKRGGSYNEQFF. CDR3 DNA: TGTGCCAGCAGCTTAAAGCGGGGGGGATCCTACAATGAGCAGTTCTTC.